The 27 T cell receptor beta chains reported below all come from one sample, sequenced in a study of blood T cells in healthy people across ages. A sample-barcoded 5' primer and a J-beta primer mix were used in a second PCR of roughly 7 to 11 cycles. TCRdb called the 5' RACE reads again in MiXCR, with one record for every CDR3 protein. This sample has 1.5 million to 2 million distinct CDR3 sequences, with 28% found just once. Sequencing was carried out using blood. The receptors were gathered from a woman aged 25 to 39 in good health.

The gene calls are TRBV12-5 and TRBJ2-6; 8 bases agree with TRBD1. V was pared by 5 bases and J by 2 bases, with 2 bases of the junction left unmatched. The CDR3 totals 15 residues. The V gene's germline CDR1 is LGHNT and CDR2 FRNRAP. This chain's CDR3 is CASGPGGPGANVLTF. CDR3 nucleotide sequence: TGTGCTAGTGGTCCAGGGGGCCCTGGGGCCAACGTCCTGACTTTC.

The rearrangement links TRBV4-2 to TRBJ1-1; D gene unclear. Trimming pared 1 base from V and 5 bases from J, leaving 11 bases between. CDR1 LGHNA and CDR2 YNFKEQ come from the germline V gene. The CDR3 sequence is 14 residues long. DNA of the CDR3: TGTGCCAGCAGCCAAGCCCCGGGCGGGACTGAAGCTTTCTTT. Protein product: CASSQAPGGTEAFF.

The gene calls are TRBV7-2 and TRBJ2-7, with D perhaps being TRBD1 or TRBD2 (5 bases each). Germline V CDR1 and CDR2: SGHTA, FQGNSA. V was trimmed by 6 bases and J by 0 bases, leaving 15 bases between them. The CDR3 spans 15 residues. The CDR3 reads CASSYFRGPSYEQYF. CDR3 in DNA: TGTGCCAGCAGTTATTTTCGGGGCCCCTCCTACGAGCAGTACTTC. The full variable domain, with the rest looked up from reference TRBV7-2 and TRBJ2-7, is GAGVSQSPSNKVTEKGKDVELRCDPISGHTALYWYRQSLGQGLEFLIYFQGNSAPDKSGLPSDRFSAERTGGSVSTLTIQRTQQEDSAVYLCASSYFRGPSYEQYFGPGTRLTVT.

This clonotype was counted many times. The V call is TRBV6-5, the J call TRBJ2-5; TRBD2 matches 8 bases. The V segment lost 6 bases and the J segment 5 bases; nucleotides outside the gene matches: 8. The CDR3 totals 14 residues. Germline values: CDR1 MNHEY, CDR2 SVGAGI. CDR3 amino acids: CASRPGLGRETQYF. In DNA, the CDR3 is TGTGCCAGCAGACCGGGACTAGGAAGGGAGACCCAGTACTTC.

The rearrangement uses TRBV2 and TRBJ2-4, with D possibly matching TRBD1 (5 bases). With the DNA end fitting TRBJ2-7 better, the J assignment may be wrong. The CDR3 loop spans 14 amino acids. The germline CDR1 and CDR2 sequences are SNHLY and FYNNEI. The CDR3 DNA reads TGTGCCAGCAGTGATAATATCCCGCAGGGCGAGCAGTACTTC. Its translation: CASSDNIPQGEQYF.

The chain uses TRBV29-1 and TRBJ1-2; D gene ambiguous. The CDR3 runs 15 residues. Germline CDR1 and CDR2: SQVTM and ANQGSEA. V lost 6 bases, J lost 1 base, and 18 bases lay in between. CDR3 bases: TGCAGCGTCATTGCGCAGTTCCCAAGTAACTATGGCTACACCTTC. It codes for CSVIAQFPSNYGYTF.

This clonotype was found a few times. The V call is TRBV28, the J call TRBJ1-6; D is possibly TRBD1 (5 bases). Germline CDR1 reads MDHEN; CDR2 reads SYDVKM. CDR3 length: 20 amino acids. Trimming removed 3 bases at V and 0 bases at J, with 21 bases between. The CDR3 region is CASSLIGAQVASSYNSPLHF. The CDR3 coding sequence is TGTGCCAGCAGTTTGATAGGAGCACAGGTTGCTAGCTCCTATAATTCACCCCTCCACTTT.

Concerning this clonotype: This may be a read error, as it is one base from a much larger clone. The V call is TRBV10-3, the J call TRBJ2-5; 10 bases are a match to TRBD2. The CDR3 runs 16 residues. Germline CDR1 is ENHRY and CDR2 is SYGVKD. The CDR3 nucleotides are TGTGCCATCAGTAAGTCGGTAGCGGGAGGTAAAGAGACCCAGTACTTC. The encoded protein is CAISKSVAGGKETQYF.

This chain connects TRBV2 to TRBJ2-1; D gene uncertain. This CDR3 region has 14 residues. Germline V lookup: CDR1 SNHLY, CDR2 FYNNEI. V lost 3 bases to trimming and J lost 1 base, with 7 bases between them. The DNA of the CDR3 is TGTGCCAGCAGTGAGTTACGGTCCTACAATGAGCAGTTCTTC. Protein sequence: CASSELRSYNEQFF.

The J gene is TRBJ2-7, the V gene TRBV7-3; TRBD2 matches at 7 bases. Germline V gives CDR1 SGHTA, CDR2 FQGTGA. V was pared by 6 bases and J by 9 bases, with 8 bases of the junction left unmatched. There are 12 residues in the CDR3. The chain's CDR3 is CASSQREGGQYF. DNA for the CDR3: TGTGCCAGCAGTCAGAGGGAGGGCGGGCAGTACTTC.

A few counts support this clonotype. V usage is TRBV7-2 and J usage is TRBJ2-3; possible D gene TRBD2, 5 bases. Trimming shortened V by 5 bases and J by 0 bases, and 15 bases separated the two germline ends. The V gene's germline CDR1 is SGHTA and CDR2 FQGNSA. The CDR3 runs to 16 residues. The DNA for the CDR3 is TGTGCCAGCAGCCTAAGACTAACGGCTAGCACAGATACGCAGTATTTT. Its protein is CASSLRLTASTDTQYF.

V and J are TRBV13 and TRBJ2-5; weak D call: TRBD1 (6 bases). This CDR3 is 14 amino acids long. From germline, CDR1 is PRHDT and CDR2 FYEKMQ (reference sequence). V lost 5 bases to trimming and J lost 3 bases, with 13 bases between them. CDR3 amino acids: CASSPWAGEETQYF. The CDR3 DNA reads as TGTGCCAGCAGCCCCTGGGCAGGGGAAGAGACCCAGTACTTC.

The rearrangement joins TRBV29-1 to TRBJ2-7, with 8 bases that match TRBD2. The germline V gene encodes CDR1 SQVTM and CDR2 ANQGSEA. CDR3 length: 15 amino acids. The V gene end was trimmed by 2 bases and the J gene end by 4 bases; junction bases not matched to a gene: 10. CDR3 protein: CSVEKGISGIYEQYF. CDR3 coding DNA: TGCAGCGTTGAAAAGGGTATTAGCGGGATTTACGAGCAGTACTTC.

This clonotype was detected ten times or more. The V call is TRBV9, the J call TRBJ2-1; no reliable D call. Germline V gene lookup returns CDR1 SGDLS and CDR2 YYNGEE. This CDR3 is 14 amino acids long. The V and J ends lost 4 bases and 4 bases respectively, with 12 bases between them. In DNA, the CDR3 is TGTGCCAGCAGCCGGGCCGCCCCTTACAATGAGCAGTTCTTC. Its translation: CASSRAAPYNEQFF.

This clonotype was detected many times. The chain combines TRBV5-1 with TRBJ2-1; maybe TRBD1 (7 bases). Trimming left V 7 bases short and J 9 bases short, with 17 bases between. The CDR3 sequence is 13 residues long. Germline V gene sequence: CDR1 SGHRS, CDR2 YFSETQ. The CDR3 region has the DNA TGCGCCAGCTCCGAGGGGGCGGGACCTGAGCAGTTCTTC. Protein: CASSEGAGPEQFF.

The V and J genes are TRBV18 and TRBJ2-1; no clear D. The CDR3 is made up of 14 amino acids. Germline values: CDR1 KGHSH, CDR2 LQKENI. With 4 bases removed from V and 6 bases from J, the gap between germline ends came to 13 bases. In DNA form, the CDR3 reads TGTGCCAGCTCACGGTCCGCCCTAACCAATGAGCAGTTCTTC. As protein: CASSRSALTNEQFF.

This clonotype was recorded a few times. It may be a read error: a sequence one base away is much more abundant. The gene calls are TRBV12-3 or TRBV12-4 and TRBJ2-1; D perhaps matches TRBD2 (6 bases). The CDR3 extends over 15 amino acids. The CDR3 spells CASSPRRGSYKEQFF. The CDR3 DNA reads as TGTGCCAGCAGTCCTAGGCGGGGTTCCTACAAGGAGCAGTTCTTC.

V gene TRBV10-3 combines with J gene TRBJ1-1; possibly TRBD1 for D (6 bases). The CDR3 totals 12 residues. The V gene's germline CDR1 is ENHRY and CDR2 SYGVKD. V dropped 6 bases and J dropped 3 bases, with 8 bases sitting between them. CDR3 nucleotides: TGTGCCATCAGCACAGGGTACACTGAAGCTTTCTTT. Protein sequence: CAISTGYTEAFF.

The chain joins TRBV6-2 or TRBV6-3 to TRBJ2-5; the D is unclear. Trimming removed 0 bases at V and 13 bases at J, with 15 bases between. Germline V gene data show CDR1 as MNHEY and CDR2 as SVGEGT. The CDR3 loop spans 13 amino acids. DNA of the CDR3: TGTGCCAGCAGTTACTCTCTTTACGCCCCACCGTACTTC. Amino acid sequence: CASSYSLYAPPYF.

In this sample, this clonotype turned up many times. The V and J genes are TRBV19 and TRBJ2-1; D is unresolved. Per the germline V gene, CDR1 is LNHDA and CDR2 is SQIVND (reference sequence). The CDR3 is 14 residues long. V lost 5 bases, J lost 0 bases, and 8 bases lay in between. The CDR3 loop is CASSRRSSYNEQFF. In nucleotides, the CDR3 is TGTGCCAGTAGTCGCCGGAGCTCCTACAATGAGCAGTTCTTC.

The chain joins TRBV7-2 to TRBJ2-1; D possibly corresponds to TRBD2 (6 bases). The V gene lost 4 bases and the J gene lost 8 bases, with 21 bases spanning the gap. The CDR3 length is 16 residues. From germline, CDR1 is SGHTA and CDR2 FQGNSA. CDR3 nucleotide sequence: TGTGCCAGCAGCTATAGGAGGAGGGACTTAGGGCATGAGCAGTTCTTC. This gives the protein CASSYRRRDLGHEQFF. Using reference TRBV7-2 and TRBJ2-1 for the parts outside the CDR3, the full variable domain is GAGVSQSPSNKVTEKGKDVELRCDPISGHTALYWYRQSLGQGLEFLIYFQGNSAPDKSGLPSDRFSAERTGGSVSTLTIQRTQQEDSAVYLCASSYRRRDLGHEQFFGPGTRLTVL.

The CDR3 is CATHRTASTDTQYF. In DNA, the CDR3 is TGTGCCACCCACCGGACAGCTAGCACAGATACGCAGTATTTT. This chain connects TRBV2 to TRBJ2-3; D might be TRBD1 (6 bases). Germline loops: CDR1 SNHLY, CDR2 FYNNEI. V was shortened by 10 bases and J by 0 bases, with 14 bases between the two germline ends. The CDR3 has 14 amino acids.

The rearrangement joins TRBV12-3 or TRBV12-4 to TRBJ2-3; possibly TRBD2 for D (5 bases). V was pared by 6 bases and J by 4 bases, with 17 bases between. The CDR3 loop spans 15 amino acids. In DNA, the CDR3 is TGTGCCAGCAGCCCCGAGGGTGGTCTGGCAGATACGCAGTATTTT. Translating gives CASSPEGGLADTQYF.

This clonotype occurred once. CDR3 nucleotide sequence: TGCAGTACTTGGGGGGGGCGATCGTACGAGCAGTACTTC. Translated, it gives CSTWGGRSYEQYF. The J gene is TRBJ2-7, the V gene TRBV20-1, with D possibly matching TRBD2 (7 bases). CDR1 and CDR2 (germline): DFQATT, SNEGSKA (reference sequence). The V and J ends lost 8 bases and 4 bases respectively, with 18 bases between them. This CDR3 contains 13 residues.

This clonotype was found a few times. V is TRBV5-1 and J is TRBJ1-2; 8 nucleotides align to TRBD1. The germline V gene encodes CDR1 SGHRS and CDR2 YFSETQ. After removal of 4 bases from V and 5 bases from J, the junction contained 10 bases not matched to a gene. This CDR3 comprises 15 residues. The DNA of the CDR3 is TGCGCCAGCAGCGTCGGACAGGGAGGGTGGTATGGCTACACCTTC. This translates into CASSVGQGGWYGYTF.

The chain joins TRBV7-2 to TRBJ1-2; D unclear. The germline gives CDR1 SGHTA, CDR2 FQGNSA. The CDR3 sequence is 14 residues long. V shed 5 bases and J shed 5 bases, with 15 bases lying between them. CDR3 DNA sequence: TGTGCCAGCAGCAACGCGAGGGTTGCATATGGCTACACCTTC. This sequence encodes CASSNARVAYGYTF.

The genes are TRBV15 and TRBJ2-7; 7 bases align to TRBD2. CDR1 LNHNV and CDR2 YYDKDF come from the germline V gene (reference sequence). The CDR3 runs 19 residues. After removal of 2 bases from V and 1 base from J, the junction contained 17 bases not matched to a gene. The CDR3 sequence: CATSRSLETSATASYEQYF. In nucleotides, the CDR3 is TGTGCCACCAGCAGATCCCTCGAAACTAGCGCGACGGCTTCCTACGAGCAGTACTTC. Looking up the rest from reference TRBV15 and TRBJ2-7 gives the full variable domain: DAMVIQNPRYQVTQFGKPVTLSCSQTLNHNVMYWYQQKSSQAPKLLFHYYDKDFNNEADTPDNFQSRRPNTSFCFLDIRSPGLGDTAMYLCATSRSLETSATASYEQYFGPGTRLTVT.